Below are 19 T cell receptor beta chains sequenced from a single sample in a study of T cell repertoires in cytomegalovirus infection. Each CDR3 protein is one row after TCRdb ran MiXCR on the reads. This sample has approximately 180,000 distinct CDR3 sequences, with around 20% found just once. Source material: PBMCs. These receptors were collected from a human donor in good health (CMV status not recorded). Some clones in this sample may be carry-over from other donors' samples.

This clonotype was seen only a few times. This chain joins TRBV28 and TRBJ1-4, with D hard to call. The CDR3 runs to 12 residues. V was clipped by 4 bases and J by 8 bases, with 8 bases between them. Per germline, CDR1 MDHEN and CDR2 SYDVKM. The CDR3 loop is CASSSRGEKLFF. The CDR3 bases are TGTGCCAGCAGTTCGCGCGGCGAAAAACTGTTTTTT.

This clonotype came up a few times. This chain's CDR3 is CASSQAGAGGIAKNIQYF. DNA for the CDR3: TGCGCCAGCAGCCAAGCCGGAGCAGGGGGCATCGCCAAAAACATTCAGTACTTC. The chain joins TRBV4-1 to TRBJ2-4; 8 positions agree with TRBD1. Germline CDR1 and CDR2: MGHRA and YSYEKL. Germline trimming cut 1 base from V and 1 base from J; bases unmatched to any gene: 9. The CDR3 length is 18 residues.

This clonotype has at least ten counts. The chain combines TRBV24-1 with TRBJ1-5; D is unclear. V was pared by 4 bases and J by 0 bases, with 12 bases between. This CDR3 comprises 16 residues. Germline lookup yields CDR1 KGHDR and CDR2 SFDVKD. The CDR3 DNA reads as TGTGCCACCAGTGACCACCGGACGGGTAGCAATCAGCCCCAGCATTTT. It yields the protein CATSDHRTGSNQPQHF.

This clonotype was seen a handful of times. The chain combines TRBV12-3 or TRBV12-4 with TRBJ1-5; 7 nucleotides agree with TRBD1. V shed 1 base and J 4 bases; nucleotides not matched to a gene: 4. The CDR3 contains 15 residues. In DNA form, the CDR3 reads TGTGCCAGCAGTTTAGGTGGGACAGTTAATCAGCCCCAGCATTTT. Protein product: CASSLGGTVNQPQHF.

This clonotype was seen only a few times. V and J are TRBV7-2 and TRBJ2-6; D gene unclear. V lost 8 bases to trimming and J lost 0 bases, with 5 bases between them. The CDR3 covers 13 residues. The germline gives CDR1 SGHTA, CDR2 FQGNSA. The DNA of the CDR3 is TGTGCCAGCGAGACCTCTGGGGCCAACGTCCTGACTTTC. Translation: CASETSGANVLTF.

This clonotype was counted a few times. This clone may be a read error of a much larger clone one base away. The rearrangement joins TRBV7-2 to TRBJ2-5; perhaps TRBD1 as D (6 bases). The germline CDR1 and CDR2 sequences are SGHTA and FQGNSA. The length of the CDR3 is 16 residues. CDR3: CASNLRHSRDRETQYF. The CDR3 bases are TGTGCCAGCAACTTAAGGCACTCCCGCGACAGGGAGACCCAGTACTTC. Full variable domain (missing parts from reference TRBV7-2 and TRBJ2-5): GAGVSQSPSNKVTEKGKDVELRCDPISGHTALYWYRQSLGQGLEFLIYFQGNSAPDKSGLPSDRFSAERTGGSVSTLTIQRTQQEDSAVYLCASNLRHSRDRETQYFGPGTRLLVL.

This clonotype was seen ten or more times. The chain joins TRBV7-3 to TRBJ1-5; D not resolved. Germline V CDR1 and CDR2: SGHTA, FQGTGA. This CDR3 comprises 13 residues. Trimming stripped 4 bases from V and 4 bases from J, with 8 bases between. For the CDR3, the DNA is TGTGCCAGCAGCTCTGGACCGAATCAGCCCCAGCATTTT. It codes for CASSSGPNQPQHF.

This clonotype was counted a few times. The V gene is TRBV7-3, the J gene TRBJ2-1, with a weak D call TRBD2 (6 bases). The germline V gene has CDR1 SGHTA and CDR2 FQGTGA. Trimming removed 1 base from V and 0 bases from J, with 16 bases in between. There are 18 residues in the CDR3. CDR3 sequence reads: CASSLRGDGYSSYNEQFF. Here the CDR3 DNA reads TGTGCCAGCAGCTTAAGGGGGGACGGATATAGCTCCTACAATGAGCAGTTCTTC.

This clonotype was recorded many times. This chain connects TRBV28 to TRBJ2-1; 15 nucleotides agree with TRBD2. The length of the CDR3 is 17 residues. The trim removed 5 bases at V and 6 bases at J, leaving 8 bases unmatched. Germline loops: CDR1 MDHEN, CDR2 SYDVKM. The CDR3 DNA sequence: TGTGCCAGCAGTCCGTATCGGACTAGCGGGAGGGCCAATGAGCAGTTCTTC. Its translation is CASSPYRTSGRANEQFF.

V and J are TRBV19 and TRBJ2-3; a possible D gene is TRBD2 (6 bases). V dropped 5 bases and J dropped 0 bases, with 15 bases sitting between them. This CDR3 region has 16 residues. CDR1 LNHDA and CDR2 SQIVND come from the germline V gene (reference sequence). CDR3 in DNA: TGTGCCAGTAGTTCGACCTGGCGGGGTAGCACAGATACGCAGTATTTT. Protein: CASSSTWRGSTDTQYF.

Regarding this clonotype: One base away lies a much larger clone, so this may be a sequencing read error. This chain uses TRBV7-8 with TRBJ2-1; D is perhaps TRBD1 (5 bases). The CDR3 loop spans 15 amino acids. CDR1 and CDR2 from the germline V gene are SGHVS and FQNEAQ. The DNA of the CDR3 is TGTGCCAGCAGCGCCAGGGTCGTAAGCTACAATGCGCAGTTCTTC. Protein sequence: CASSARVVSYNAQFF. Full variable domain (remainder filled in from reference TRBV7-8 and TRBJ2-1): GAGVSQSPRYKVAKRGQDVALRCDPISGHVSLFWYQQALGQGPEFLTYFQNEAQLDKSGLPSDRFFAERPEGSVSTLKIQRTQQEDSAVYLCASSARVVSYNAQFFGPGTRLTVL.

CDR3 in amino acids: CASGDRYGYTF. For the CDR3, the DNA is TGTGCCAGCGGTGATCGGTATGGCTACACCTTC. The chain links TRBV28 to TRBJ1-2; the D is unclear. Germline CDR1 reads MDHEN; CDR2 reads SYDVKM. Trimming took off 8 bases at V and 5 bases at J, with 9 bases between the two ends. The CDR3 runs to 11 residues.

This clonotype was counted between two and nine times. The chain couples TRBV12-3 or TRBV12-4 to TRBJ2-4; D remains unclear. The V end was cut by 5 bases, the J end by 0 bases, with 14 bases between. The length of the CDR3 is 16 residues. CDR3 sequence (DNA): TGTGCCAGCAGTCCCCGTGAATTCATAGCCAAAAACATTCAGTACTTC. This codes for CASSPREFIAKNIQYF.

This clonotype has a count of ten or more. The CDR3 region has the DNA TGTGCCACTCGTACCGGGACAGGGGGGGTCCACACCGGGGAGCTGTTTTTT. Translating it yields CATRTGTGGVHTGELFF. V gene TRBV6-5 combines with J gene TRBJ2-2; 11 nucleotides align to TRBD1. CDR3 size: 17 residues. Trimming cost V 10 bases and J 3 bases; bases outside gene matches: 13. Germline CDR1 and CDR2: MNHEY and SVGAGI.

The rearrangement joins TRBV12-3 or TRBV12-4 to TRBJ1-5; 7 bases match TRBD1. This CDR3 is built from 13 residues. V lost 5 bases to trimming and J lost 7 bases; unmatched junction nucleotides: 5. CDR3 bases: TGTGCCAGCAGTGGGACAGTAGGACAGCCCCAGCATTTT. Its translation: CASSGTVGQPQHF.

J is TRBJ2-2 and V is TRBV6-2 or TRBV6-3; no definite D call. The CDR3 contains 15 residues. Trimming removed 6 bases at V and 5 bases at J, with 16 bases between. Germline assignment: CDR1 MNHEY and CDR2 SVGEGT. The CDR3 protein is CASRLASGQTGELFF. CDR3 DNA: TGTGCCAGCAGGCTCGCTAGTGGTCAGACCGGGGAGCTGTTTTTT.

Points on this clonotype: A much larger clone lies one base from this, so it may be a read error. V gene TRBV12-3 or TRBV12-4 combines with J gene TRBJ2-3; D may correspond to TRBD1 or TRBD2 (6 bases each). The ends were cut back, 5 bases at V and 3 bases at J, with 12 bases in the middle. The CDR3 consists of 14 residues. As DNA, the CDR3 is TGTGCCAGCAGTACTTGCGGGACAACAGATACGCAGTATTTT. Encoded protein: CASSTCGTTDTQYF.

A single count supports this clonotype. Since a much larger clone is just one base distant, this may be a read error. CDR3 amino acids: CASSPQGSPPQHF. CDR3 in DNA: TGTGCCAGTAGTCCACAGGGGTCTCCGCCCCAGCATTTT. V gene TRBV19 combines with J gene TRBJ1-5; 7 nucleotides match TRBD1. Germline V gives CDR1 LNHDA, CDR2 SQIVND (reference sequence). The CDR3 has 13 amino acids. V gave up 5 bases and J gave up 9 bases; unmatched junction bases: 7. The variable domain in full, with the rest retrieved from reference TRBV19 and TRBJ1-5, is DGGITQSPKYLFRKEGQNVTLSCEQNLNHDAMYWYRQDPGQGLRLIYYSQIVNDFQKGDIAEGYSVSREKKESFPLTVTSAQKNPTAFYLCASSPQGSPPQHFGDGTRLSIL.

This sequence joins TRBV5-4 and TRBJ2-6; no firm D call. The germline gives CDR1 SGHNT, CDR2 YYREEE (reference sequence). Trimming pared 0 bases from V and 2 bases from J, leaving 3 bases between. The CDR3 has 14 amino acids. CDR3 DNA: TGTGCCAGCAGCTTGGCAACTGGGGCCAACGTCCTGACTTTC. The encoded protein is CASSLATGANVLTF.